This TCR beta chain was obtained from a study of Ad26.COV2.S vaccination and SARS-CoV-2 variants. The data were produced by immunoSEQ multiplex PCR, yet TCRdb's version contains in-frame clones alone and is incomplete. The top ten clones hold more than 45% of a sample with around 45,000 clones, approximately 80% of them seen once. Points on this clone: No antigen is known for it.

Study conclusions and caveats: Spike-specific TCR breadth ran higher among vaccine recipients than placebo recipients. Measurement of non-spike TCR breadth gave similar results in vaccine and placebo recipients. Total T cell responses, in the TCR breadth and depth analyses, may have been underestimated. Considerable breadth of spike-specific CD8+ and CD4+ T cell responses has reportedly been documented following vaccination.

The receptor was derived from a human donor who had recovered from COVID-19. Material: peripheral blood, obtained after recovery from COVID-19.

This CDR3 is CASSYRDGINGYTF. The CDR3 nucleotides read TGTGCCAGCAGTTACCGGGACGGGATAAATGGCTACACCTTC. The chain joins TRBV6-6 to TRBJ1-2; the D gene is possibly TRBD1 (5 bases). V shed 2 bases and J shed 6 bases, with 13 bases lying between them. Germline V CDR1 and CDR2: MNHNY, SVGAGI (reference sequence). This CDR3 has 14 residues.